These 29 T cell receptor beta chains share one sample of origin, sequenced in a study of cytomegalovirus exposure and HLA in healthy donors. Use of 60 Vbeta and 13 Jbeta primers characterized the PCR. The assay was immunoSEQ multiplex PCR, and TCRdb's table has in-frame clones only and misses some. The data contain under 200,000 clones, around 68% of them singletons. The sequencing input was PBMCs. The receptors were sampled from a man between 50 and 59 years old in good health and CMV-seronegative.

CDR3: CASSLRGGEENEKLFF. Written as DNA, the CDR3 is TGCGCCAGCAGCTTACGGGGCGGGGAGGAGAATGAAAAACTGTTTTTT. The rearrangement uses TRBV5-1 and TRBJ1-4; a possible D gene is TRBD1 (5 bases). Germline V gene sequence: CDR1 SGHRS, CDR2 YFSETQ. With 2 bases removed from V and 5 bases from J, the gap between germline ends came to 16 bases. This CDR3 has 16 amino acids.

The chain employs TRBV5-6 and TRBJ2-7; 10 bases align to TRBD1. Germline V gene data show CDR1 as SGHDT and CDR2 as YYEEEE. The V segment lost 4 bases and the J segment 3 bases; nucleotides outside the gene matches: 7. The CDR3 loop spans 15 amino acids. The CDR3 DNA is TGTGCCAGCAGCAGACCCGGGACAGGGGTCTACGAGCAGTACTTC. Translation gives CASSRPGTGVYEQYF.

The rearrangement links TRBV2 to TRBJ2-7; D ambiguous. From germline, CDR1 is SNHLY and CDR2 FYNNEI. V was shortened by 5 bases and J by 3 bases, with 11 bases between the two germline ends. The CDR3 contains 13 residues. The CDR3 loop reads CASSSESLYEQYF. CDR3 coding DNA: TGTGCCAGCAGTAGCGAGTCCCTCTACGAGCAGTACTTC.

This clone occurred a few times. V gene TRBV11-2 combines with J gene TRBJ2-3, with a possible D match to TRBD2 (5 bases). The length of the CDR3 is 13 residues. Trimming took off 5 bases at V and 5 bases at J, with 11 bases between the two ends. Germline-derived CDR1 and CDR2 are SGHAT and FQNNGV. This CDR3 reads CASSLLRGDTQYF. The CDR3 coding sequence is TGTGCCAGCAGCCTCCTCCGGGGAGATACGCAGTATTTT.

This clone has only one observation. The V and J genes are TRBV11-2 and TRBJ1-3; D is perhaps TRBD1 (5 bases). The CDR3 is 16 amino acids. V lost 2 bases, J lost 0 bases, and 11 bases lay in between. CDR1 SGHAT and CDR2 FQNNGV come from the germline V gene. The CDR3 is CASSLSQGLSGNTIYF. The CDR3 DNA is TGTGCCAGCAGCTTATCGCAGGGACTCTCTGGAAACACCATATATTTT.

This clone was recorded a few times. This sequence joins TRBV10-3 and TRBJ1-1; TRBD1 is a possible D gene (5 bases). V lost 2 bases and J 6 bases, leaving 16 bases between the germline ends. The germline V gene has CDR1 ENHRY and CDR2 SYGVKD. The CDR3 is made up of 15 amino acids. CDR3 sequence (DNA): TGTGCCATCAGTGAGCCCGGGCAGGGTGGGCCTGAAGCTTTCTTT. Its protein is CAISEPGQGGPEAFF.

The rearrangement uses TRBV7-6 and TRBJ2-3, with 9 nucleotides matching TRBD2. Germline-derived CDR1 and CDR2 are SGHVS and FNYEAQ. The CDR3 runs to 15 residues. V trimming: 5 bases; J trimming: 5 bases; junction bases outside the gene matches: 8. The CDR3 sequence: CASSRGGGGGDTQYF. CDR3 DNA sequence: TGTGCCAGCAGCCGCGGGGGCGGGGGGGGAGATACGCAGTATTTT.

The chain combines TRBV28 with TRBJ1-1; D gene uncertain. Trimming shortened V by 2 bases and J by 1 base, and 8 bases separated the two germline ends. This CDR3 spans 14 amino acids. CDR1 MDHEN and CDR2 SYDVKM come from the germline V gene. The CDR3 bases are TGTGCCAGCAGTTTAATCCTGGCGAACACTGAAGCTTTCTTT. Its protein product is CASSLILANTEAFF.

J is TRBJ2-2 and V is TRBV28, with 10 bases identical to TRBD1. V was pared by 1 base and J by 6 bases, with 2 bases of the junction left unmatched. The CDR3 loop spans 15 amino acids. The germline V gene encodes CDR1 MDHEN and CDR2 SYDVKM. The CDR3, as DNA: TGTGCCAGCAGTTTATTTGGGACAGGGGCCGGGGAGCTGTTTTTT. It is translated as CASSLFGTGAGELFF.

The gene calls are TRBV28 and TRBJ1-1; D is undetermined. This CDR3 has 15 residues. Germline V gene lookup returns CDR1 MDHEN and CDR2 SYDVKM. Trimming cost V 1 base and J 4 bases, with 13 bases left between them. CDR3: CASSLLVLSGTEAFF. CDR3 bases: TGTGCCAGCAGTTTATTGGTCCTTAGCGGCACTGAAGCTTTCTTT.

CDR3 sequence reads: CASSYHTQGFGYTF. CDR3 nucleotides: TGTGCCAGCAGTTACCATACGCAGGGTTTTGGCTACACCTTC. The chain has TRBV6-5 and TRBJ1-2, with a possible D match to TRBD1 (5 bases). Germline loops: CDR1 MNHEY, CDR2 SVGAGI. Deletions cut 2 bases from V and 7 bases from J, with 14 bases between. The CDR3 length is 14 residues.

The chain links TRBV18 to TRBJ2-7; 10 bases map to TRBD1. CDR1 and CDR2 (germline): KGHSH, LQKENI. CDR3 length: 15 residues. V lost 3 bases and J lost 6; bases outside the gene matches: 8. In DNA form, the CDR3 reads TGTGCCAGCTCACCGCAGGGGACAGGGGTAACCGAGCAGTACTTC. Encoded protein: CASSPQGTGVTEQYF.

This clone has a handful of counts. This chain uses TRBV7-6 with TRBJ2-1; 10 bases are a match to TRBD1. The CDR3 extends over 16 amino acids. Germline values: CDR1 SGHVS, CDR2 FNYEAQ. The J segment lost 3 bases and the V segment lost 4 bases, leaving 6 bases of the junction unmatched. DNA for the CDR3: TGTGCCAGCAGCTACCTCGACAGGGGGCTCTACAATGAGCAGTTCTTC. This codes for CASSYLDRGLYNEQFF.

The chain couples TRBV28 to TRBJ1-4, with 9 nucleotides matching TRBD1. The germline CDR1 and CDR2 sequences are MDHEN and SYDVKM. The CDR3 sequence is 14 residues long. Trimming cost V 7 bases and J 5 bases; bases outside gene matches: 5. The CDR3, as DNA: TGTGCCAGCACGAGGGACAGGGTCAATGAAAAACTGTTTTTT. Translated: CASTRDRVNEKLFF.

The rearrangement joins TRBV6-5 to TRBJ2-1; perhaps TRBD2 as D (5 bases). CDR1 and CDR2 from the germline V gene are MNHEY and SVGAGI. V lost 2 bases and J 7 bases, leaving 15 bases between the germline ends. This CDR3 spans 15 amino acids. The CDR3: CASSYARGSGNEQFF. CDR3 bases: TGTGCCAGCAGTTACGCTCGCGGGTCGGGAAATGAGCAGTTCTTC.

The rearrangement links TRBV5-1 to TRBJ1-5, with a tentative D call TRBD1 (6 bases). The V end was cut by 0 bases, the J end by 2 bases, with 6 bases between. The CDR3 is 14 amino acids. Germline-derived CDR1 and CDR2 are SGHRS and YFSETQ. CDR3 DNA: TGCGCCAGCAGCTTGGAGGGGGGCAATCAGCCCCAGCATTTT. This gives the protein CASSLEGGNQPQHF. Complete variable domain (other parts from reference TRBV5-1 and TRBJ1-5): KAGVTQTPRYLIKTRGQQVTLSCSPISGHRSVSWYQQTPGQGLQFLFEYFSETQRNKGNFPGRFSGRQFSNSRSEMNVSTLELGDSALYLCASSLEGGNQPQHFGDGTRLSIL.

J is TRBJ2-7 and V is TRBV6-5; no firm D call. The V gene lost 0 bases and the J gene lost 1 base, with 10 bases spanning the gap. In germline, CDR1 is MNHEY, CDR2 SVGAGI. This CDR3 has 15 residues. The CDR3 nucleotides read TGTGCCAGCAGTTACTCAGCGAGCAATTCCTACGAGCAGTACTTC. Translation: CASSYSASNSYEQYF.

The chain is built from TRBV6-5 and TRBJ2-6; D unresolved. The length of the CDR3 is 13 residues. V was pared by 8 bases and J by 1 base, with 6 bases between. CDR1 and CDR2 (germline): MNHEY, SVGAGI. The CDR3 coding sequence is TGTGCCAGCTCTTCGTCTGGGGCCAACGTCCTGACTTTC. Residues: CASSSSGANVLTF.

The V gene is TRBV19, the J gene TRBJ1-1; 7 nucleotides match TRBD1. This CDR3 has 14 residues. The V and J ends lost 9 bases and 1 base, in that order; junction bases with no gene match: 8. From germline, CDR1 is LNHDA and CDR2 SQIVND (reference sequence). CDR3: CASVTTGRNTEAFF. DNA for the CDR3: TGTGCCAGCGTTACGACAGGGCGGAACACTGAAGCTTTCTTT.

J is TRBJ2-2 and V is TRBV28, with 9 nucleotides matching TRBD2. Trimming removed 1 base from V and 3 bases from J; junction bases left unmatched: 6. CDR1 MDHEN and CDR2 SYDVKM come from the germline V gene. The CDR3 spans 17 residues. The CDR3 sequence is CASSLSGRGGHTGELFF. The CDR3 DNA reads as TGTGCCAGCAGTTTATCTGGGCGGGGGGGCCACACCGGGGAGCTGTTTTTT.

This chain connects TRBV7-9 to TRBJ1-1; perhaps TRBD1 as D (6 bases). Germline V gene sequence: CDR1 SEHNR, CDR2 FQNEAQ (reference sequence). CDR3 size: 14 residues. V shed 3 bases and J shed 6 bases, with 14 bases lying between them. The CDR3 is CASSFRGAGAEAFF. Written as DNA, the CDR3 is TGTGCCAGCAGCTTCCGGGGGGCGGGCGCTGAAGCTTTCTTT. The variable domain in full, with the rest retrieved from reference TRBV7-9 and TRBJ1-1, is DTGVSQNPRHKITKRGQNVTFRCDPISEHNRLYWYRQTLGQGPEFLTYFQNEAQLEKSRLLSDRFSAERPKGSFSTLEIQRTEQGDSAMYLCASSFRGAGAEAFFGQGTRLTVV.

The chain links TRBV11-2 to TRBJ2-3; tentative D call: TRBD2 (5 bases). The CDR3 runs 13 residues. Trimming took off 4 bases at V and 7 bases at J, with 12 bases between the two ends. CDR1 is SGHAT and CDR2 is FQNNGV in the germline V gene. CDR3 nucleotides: TGTGCCAGCAGCTATGAGGGCCCGAATACGCAGTATTTT. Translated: CASSYEGPNTQYF. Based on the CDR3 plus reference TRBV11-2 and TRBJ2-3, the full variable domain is EAGVAQSPRYKIIEKRQSVAFWCNPISGHATLYWYQQILGQGPKLLIQFQNNGVVDDSQLPKDRFSAERLKGVDSTLKIQPAKLEDSAVYLCASSYEGPNTQYFGPGTRLTVL.

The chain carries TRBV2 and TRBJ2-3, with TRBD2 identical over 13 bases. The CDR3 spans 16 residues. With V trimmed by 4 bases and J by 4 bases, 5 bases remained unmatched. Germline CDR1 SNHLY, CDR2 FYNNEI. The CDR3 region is CASSGGLAGDADTQYF. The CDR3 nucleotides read TGTGCCAGCAGTGGAGGACTAGCGGGGGACGCAGATACGCAGTATTTT.

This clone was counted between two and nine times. CDR3 amino acids: CASSSRNGYTF. The CDR3 bases are TGTGCCAGCAGCTCGAGGAATGGCTACACCTTC. The V call is TRBV5-6, the J call TRBJ1-2; no firm D call. Deletions cut 3 bases from V and 6 bases from J, with 6 bases between. Germline V gene data show CDR1 as SGHDT and CDR2 as YYEEEE. This CDR3 spans 11 amino acids. Using reference TRBV5-6 and TRBJ1-2 for the parts outside the CDR3, the full variable domain is DAGVTQSPTHLIKTRGQQVTLRCSPKSGHDTVSWYQQALGQGPQFIFQYYEEEERQRGNFPDRFSGHQFPNYSSELNVNALLLGDSALYLCASSSRNGYTFGSGTRLTVV.

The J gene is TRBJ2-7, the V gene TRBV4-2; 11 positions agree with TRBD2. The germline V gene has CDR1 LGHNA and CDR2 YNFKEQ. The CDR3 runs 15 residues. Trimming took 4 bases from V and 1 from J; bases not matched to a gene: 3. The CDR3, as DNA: TGTGCCAGCAGCCTTCTAGCGGGGGGATCCTACGAGCAGTACTTC. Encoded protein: CASSLLAGGSYEQYF.

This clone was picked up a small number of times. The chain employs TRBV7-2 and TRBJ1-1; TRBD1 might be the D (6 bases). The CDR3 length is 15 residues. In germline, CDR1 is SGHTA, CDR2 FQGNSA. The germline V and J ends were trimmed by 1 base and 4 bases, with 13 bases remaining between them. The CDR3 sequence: CASSLEYRDGTEAFF. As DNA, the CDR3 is TGTGCCAGCAGCTTAGAGTACAGGGATGGCACTGAAGCTTTCTTT.

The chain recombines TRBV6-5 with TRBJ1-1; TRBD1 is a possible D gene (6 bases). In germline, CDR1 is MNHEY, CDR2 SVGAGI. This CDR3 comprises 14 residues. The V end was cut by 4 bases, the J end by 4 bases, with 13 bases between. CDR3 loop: CASSLVGGPTEAFF. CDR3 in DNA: TGTGCCAGCAGTTTGGTTGGGGGCCCCACTGAAGCTTTCTTT.

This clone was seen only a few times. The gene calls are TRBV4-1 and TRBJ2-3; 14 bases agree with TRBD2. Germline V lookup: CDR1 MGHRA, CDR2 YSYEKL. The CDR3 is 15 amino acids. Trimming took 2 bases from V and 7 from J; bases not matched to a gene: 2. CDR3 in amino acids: CASSQRTSGGNTQYF. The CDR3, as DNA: TGCGCCAGCAGCCAAAGGACTAGCGGGGGGAATACGCAGTATTTT.

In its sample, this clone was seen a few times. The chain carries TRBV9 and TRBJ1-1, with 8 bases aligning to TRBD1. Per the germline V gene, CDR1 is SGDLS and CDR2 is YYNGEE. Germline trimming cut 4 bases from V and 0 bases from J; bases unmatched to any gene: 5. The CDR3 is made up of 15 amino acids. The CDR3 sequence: CASSSDRALNTEAFF. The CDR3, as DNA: TGTGCCAGCAGCTCGGACAGGGCCCTGAACACTGAAGCTTTCTTT.